This TCR beta chain was sequenced in a study of cytomegalovirus exposure and HLA in healthy donors (dated by TCRdb to the late 2010s). In the study overall: According to a later analysis, the 120 validation repertoires were produced on the same platform as the approximately 690 repertoires of the first cohort. The aim of the study was to test whether cataloging public T cell receptors could identify signatures of past pathogen exposure. In addition to the first cohort of 500 to 850 subjects, a separate validation cohort of approximately 130 different subjects was used. To predict cytomegalovirus infection status, the study brought together high-throughput TCR immunosequencing, statistical association of individual TCRs with disease status, and machine learning. The full study reports these points: In a later analysis, TCRs clustered in the first cohort were found to also tend to co-occur in the approximately 110 validation repertoires, with approximately 94% of cluster scores above 0. The classifier was reported to diagnose cytomegalovirus status with high specificity and sensitivity in both the original and validation cohorts. The authors suggested that the approach could potentially be generalized to other disease states and immunological phenotypes. The study gave a list of around 170 TCR beta chains associated with cytomegalovirus. The validation cohort had no HLA typing available for a later analysis, so co-occurrence within that cohort was assessed over all 120 or so repertoires. Most TCR sequences were observed very rarely across donors, whereas some public TCRs were present in many individuals. A few of the identified cytomegalovirus-associated TCR beta chains were confirmed in vitro to be specific for cytomegalovirus antigens.

Concerning this clone: It lacks a known antigen. No per-base quality is available; no much larger clone lies one base away.

The donors belonged to the validation cohort of 90 to 150 subjects, which was separate from the roughly 680-subject first cohort. Library construction relied on the immunoSEQ multiplex PCR assay. Per the authors' processing: A statistical classification framework was built to diagnose cytomegalovirus status from the catalog of TCR beta chain sequences. TCRdb retrieved this table from immuneACCESS and kept in-frame rearrangements only. Not all clones are present; in checked studies, unresolved V genes account for under half, and no reason is known for the remainder. The V and J calls and the clone size are those of that table, but D and trimming were determined from the DNA. The sample data list more than 110,000 clones, and about 94% of these were observed just once. The biggest ten clones account for less than 2% of the sample. The CDR3 goes from the cysteine to the phenylalanine over 20 residues. Here the CDR3 DNA is all that survives: 60 bases in frame from base 1. V loses 1 base of germline sequence and J loses 1 base, and the interval between the two ends is 23 bases. Per the germline V gene, SGHTS is the CDR1 and YDEGEE is the CDR2.

This receptor was identified in a man younger than 35 in good health and CMV-seropositive. Recombination connected TRBV5-8 to TRBJ2-2, and possibly TRBD1, on 6 matching bases. Sequenced input: PBMCs. Here the CDR3 is given as CASSLHQGLGLVQNTGELFF. At the DNA level, the sequence is TGTGCCAGCAGCTTGCACCAGGGGCTCGGGTTGGTGCAGAACACCGGGGAGCTGTTTTTT.